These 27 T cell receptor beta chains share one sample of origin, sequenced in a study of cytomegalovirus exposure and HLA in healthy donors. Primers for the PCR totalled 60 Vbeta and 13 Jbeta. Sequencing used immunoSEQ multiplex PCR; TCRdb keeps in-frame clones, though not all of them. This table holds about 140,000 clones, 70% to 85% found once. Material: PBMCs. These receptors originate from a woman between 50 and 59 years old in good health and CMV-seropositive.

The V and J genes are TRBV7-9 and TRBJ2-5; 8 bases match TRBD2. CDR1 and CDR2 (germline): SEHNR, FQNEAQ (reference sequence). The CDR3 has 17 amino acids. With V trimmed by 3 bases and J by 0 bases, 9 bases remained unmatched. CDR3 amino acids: CASSFPASGYDQETQYF. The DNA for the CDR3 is TGTGCCAGCAGCTTTCCTGCTAGCGGGTACGACCAAGAGACCCAGTACTTC.

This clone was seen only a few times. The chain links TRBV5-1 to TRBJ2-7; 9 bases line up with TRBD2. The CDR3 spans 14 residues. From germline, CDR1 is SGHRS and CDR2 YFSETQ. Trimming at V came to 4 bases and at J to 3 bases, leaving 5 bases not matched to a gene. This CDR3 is CASSDGTSFYEQYF. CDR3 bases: TGCGCCAGCAGCGACGGGACTAGCTTCTACGAGCAGTACTTC.

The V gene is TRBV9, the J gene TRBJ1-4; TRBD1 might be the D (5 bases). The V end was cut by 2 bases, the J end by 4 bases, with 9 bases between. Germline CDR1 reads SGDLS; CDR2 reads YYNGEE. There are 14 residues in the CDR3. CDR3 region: CASSVGLNNEKLFF. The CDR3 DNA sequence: TGTGCCAGCAGCGTGGGACTGAATAATGAAAAACTGTTTTTT.

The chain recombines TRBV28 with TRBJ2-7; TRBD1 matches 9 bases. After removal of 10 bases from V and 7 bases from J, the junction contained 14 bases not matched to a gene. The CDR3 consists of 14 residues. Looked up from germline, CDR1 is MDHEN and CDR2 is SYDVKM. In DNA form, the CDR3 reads TGTGCCATTCGAACCGGGGACAGGGTTAAGGAGCAGTACTTC. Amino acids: CAIRTGDRVKEQYF.

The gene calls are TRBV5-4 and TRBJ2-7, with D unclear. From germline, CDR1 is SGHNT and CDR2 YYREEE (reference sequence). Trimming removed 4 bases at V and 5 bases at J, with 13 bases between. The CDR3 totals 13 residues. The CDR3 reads CASSMWKLDEQYF. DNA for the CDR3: TGTGCCAGCAGCATGTGGAAGCTAGACGAGCAGTACTTC. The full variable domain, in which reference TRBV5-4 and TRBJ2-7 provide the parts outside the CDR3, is ETGVTQSPTHLIKTRGQQVTLRCSSQSGHNTVSWYQQALGQGPQFIFQYYREEENGRGNFPPRFSGLQFPNYSSELNVNALELDDSALYLCASSMWKLDEQYFGPGTRLTVT.

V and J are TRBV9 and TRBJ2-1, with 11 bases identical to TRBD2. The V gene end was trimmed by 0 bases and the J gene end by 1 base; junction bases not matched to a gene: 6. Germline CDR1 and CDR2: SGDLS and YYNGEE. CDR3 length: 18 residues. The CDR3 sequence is CASSVVGTSGGSYNEQFF. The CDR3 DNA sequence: TGTGCCAGCAGCGTAGTTGGCACTAGCGGGGGATCCTACAATGAGCAGTTCTTC.

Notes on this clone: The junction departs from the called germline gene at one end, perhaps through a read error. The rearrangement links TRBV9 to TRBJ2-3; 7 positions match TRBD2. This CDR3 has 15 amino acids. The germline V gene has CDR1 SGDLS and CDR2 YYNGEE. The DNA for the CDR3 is TGTGCCAGCGGCGTAGTGGGGGGGTACACAGATACGCAGTATTTT. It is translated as CASGVVGGYTDTQYF. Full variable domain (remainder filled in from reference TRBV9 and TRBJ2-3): DSGVTQTPKHLITATGQRVTLRCSPRSGDLSVYWYQQSLDQGLQFLIQYYNGEERAKGNILERFSAQQFPDLHSELNLSSLELGDSALYFCASGVVGGYTDTQYFGPGTRLTVL.

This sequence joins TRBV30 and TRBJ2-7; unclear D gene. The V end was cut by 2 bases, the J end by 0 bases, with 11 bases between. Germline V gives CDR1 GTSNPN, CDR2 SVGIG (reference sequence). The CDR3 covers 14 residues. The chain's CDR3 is CAWSPDTHSYEQYF. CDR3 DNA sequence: TGTGCCTGGAGTCCTGACACTCACTCCTACGAGCAGTACTTC.

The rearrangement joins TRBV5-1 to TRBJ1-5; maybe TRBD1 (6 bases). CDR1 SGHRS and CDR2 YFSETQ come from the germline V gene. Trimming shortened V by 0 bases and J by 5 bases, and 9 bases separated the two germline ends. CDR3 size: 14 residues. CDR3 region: CASSLGTGYQPQHF. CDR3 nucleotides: TGCGCCAGCAGCTTGGGAACAGGGTATCAGCCCCAGCATTTT.

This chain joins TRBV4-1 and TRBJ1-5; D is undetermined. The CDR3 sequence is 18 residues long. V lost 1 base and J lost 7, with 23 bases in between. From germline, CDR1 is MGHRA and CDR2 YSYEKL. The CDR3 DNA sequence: TGCGCCAGCAGCCAAGTGCCAACGGGGATCCTCCGAGGGCAGCCCCAGCATTTT. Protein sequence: CASSQVPTGILRGQPQHF.

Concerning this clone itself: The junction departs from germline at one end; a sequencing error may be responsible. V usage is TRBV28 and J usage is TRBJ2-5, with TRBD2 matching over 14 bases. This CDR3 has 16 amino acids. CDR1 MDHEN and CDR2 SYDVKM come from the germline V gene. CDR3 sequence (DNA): TGTGCCAGCAGCTACCCAAAGGGACTAGCGGGGGAAAGTACTCACTTC. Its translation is CASSYPKGLAGESTHF.

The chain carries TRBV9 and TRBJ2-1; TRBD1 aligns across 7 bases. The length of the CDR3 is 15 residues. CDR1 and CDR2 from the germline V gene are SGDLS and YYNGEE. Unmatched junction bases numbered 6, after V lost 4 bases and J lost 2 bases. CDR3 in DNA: TGTGCCAGCAGCATACGACAGGGACCCTACAATGAGCAGTTCTTC. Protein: CASSIRQGPYNEQFF.

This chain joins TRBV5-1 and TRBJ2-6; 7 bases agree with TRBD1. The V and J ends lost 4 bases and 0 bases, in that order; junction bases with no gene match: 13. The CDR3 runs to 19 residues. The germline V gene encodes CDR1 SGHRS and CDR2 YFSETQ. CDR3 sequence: CASSAKLGTDISGANVLTF. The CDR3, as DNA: TGCGCCAGCAGCGCGAAACTCGGGACAGATATCTCTGGGGCCAACGTCCTGACTTTC.

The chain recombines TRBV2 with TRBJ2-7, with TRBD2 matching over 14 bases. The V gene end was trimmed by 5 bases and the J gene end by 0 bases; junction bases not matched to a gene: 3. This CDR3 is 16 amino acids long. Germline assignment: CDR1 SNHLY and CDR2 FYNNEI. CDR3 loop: CASSRLAGGSSYEQYF. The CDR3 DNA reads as TGTGCCAGCAGTCGACTAGCGGGGGGGAGCTCCTACGAGCAGTACTTC.

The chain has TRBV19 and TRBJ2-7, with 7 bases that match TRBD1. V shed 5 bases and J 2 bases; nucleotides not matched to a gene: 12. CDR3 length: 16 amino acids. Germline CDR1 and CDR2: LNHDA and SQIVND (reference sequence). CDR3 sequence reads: CASSAPRDSNTYEQYF. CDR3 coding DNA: TGTGCCAGTAGTGCCCCCAGGGACAGTAACACCTACGAGCAGTACTTC.

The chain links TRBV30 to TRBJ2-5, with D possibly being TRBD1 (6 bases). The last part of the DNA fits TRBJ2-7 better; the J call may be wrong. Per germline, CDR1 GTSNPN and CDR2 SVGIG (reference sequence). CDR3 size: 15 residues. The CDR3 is CAWSVQGRTFGEQYF. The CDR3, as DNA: TGTGCCTGGAGTGTACAGGGTAGAACTTTCGGCGAGCAGTACTTC.

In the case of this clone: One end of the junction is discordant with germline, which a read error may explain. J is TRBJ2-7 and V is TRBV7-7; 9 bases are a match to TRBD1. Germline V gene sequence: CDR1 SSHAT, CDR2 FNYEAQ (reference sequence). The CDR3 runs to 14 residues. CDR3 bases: TGTGCTAGCAGCTTAGGGACAGGGTTCCACGAGCAGTACTTC. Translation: CASSLGTGFHEQYF.

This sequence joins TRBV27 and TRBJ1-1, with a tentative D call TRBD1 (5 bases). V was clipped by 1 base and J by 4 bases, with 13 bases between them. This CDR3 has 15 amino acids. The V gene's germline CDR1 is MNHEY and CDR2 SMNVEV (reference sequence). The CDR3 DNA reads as TGTGCCAGCAGTTTATGGGGCAGGGAGGGCACTGAAGCTTTCTTT. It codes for CASSLWGREGTEAFF.

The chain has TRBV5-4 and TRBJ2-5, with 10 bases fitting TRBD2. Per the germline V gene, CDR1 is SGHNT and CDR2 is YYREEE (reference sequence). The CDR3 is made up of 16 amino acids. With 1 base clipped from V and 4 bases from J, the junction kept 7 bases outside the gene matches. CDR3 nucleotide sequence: TGTGCCAGCAGCTTGTTAAGCGGGGGGGCCATAGAGACCCAGTACTTC. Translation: CASSLLSGGAIETQYF.

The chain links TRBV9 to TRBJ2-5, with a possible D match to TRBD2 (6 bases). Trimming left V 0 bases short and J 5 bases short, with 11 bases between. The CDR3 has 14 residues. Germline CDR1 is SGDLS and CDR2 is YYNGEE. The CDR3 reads CASSVDQEGETQYF. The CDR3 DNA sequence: TGTGCCAGCAGCGTAGACCAGGAGGGGGAGACCCAGTACTTC.

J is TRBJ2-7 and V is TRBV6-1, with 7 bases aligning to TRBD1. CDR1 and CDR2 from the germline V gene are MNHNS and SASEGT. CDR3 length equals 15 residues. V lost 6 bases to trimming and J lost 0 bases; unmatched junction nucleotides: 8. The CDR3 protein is CASRVLGQSSYEQYF. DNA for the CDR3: TGTGCCAGCAGGGTACTGGGACAGAGCTCCTACGAGCAGTACTTC.

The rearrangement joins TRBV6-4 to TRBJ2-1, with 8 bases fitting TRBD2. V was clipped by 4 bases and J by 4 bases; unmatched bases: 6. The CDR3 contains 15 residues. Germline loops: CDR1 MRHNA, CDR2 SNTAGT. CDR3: CASSAAGGQYNEQFF. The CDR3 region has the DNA TGTGCCAGCAGTGCCGCGGGAGGACAATACAATGAGCAGTTCTTC.

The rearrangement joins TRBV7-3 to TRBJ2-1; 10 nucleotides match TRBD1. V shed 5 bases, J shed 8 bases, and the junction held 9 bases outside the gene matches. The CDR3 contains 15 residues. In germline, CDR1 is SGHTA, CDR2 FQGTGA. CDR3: CASSKGQGIIHEQFF. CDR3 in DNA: TGTGCCAGCAGCAAGGGACAGGGGATAATACATGAGCAGTTCTTC.

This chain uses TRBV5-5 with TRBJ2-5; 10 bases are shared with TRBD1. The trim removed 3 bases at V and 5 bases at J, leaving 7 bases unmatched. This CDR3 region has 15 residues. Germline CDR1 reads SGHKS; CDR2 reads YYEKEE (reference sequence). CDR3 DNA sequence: TGTGCCAGCAGCTCCTGGCGGACAGGGGGGGAGACCCAGTACTTC. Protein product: CASSSWRTGGETQYF.

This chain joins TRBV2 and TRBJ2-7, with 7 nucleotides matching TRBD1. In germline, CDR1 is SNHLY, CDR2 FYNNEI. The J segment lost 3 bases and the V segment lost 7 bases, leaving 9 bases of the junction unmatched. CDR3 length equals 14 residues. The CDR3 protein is CASNLQGSLYEQYF. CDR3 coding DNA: TGTGCCAGCAACCTACAGGGGAGCCTCTACGAGCAGTACTTC.

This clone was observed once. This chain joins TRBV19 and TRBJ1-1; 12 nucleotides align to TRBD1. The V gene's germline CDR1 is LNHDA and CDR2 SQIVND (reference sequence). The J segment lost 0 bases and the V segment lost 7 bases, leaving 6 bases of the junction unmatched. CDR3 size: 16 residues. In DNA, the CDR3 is TGTGCCAGTATTCCCGGGACAGGGGGCTTGAACACTGAAGCTTTCTTT. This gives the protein CASIPGTGGLNTEAFF.

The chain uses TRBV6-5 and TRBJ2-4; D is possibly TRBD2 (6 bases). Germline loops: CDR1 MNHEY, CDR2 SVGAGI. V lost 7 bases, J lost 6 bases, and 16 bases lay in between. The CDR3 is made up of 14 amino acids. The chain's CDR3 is CASTPGTYRNIQYF. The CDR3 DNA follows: TGTGCCAGCACTCCCGGGACTTACAGAAACATTCAGTACTTC.